The clone carrying this T cell receptor (beta chain) occurred once. Sequencing used immunoSEQ multiplex PCR; TCRdb keeps in-frame clones, though not all of them. The table lists hundreds of thousands of clones, 86% of them singletons. Germline V CDR1 and CDR2: SGHAT, FQNNGV. The V end was cut by 5 bases, the J end by 10 bases, with 15 bases between. The CDR3 consists of 13 residues. The sample originates from a study of blood T cell repertoires in COVID-19. About the research overall: The United States, Italy and Spain provided the acute and convalescent COVID-19 samples.

Sequenced input: peripheral blood. This TCR was recovered from a woman aged 30 to 39 with active or convalescent COVID-19. V and J are TRBV11-2 and TRBJ2-1, with a tentative D call TRBD1 (6 bases). The CDR3 region is CASSPTDRTEQFF. CDR3 DNA: TGTGCCAGCAGCCCAACCGACAGGACCGAGCAGTTCTTC.